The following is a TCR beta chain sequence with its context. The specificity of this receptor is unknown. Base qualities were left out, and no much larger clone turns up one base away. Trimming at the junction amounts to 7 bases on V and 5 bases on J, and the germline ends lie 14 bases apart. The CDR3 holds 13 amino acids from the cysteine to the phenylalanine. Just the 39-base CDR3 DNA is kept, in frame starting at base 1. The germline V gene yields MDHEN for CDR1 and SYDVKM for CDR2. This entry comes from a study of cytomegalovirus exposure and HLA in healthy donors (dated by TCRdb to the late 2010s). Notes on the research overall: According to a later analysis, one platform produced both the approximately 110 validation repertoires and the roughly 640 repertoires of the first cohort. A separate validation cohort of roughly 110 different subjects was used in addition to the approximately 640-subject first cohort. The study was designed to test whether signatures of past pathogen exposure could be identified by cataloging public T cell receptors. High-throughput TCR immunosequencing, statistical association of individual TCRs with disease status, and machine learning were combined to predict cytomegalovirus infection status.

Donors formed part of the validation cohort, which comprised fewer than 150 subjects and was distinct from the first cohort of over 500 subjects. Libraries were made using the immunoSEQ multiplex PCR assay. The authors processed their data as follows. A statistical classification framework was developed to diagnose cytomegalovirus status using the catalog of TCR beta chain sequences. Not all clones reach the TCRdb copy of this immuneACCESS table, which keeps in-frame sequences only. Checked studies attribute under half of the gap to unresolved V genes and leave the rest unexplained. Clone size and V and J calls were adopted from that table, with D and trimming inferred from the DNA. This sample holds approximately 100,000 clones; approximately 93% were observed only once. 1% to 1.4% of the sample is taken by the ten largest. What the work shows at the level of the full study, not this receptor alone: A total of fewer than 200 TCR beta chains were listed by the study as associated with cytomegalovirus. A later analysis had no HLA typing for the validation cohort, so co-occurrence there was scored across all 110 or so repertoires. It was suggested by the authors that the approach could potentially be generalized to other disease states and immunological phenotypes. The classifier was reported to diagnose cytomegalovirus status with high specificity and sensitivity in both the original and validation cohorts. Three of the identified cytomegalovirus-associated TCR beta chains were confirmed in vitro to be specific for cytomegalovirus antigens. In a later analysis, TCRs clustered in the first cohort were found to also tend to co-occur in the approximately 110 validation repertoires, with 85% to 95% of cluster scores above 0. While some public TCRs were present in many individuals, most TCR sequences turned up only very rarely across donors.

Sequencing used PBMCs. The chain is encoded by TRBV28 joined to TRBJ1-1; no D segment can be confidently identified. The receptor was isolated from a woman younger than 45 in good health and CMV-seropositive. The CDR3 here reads CASNITPGTEAFF. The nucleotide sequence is TGTGCCAGCAACATCACGCCCGGGACTGAAGCTTTCTTT.